This T cell receptor (beta chain) was found in a study of beta chain features in type 1 diabetes. As for the study in general: There were 107,917,701 sorted cells examined across all samples. General study findings and limits: These data did not resolve whether HLA type affects TCRB rearrangement. Moderate but significant shortening of TCRB CDR3s was recorded in all four CD4+ subsets from Type 1 diabetes patients.

As for this clone: Antigen unknown.

Via the markers CD45RO/CCR7/CD25/CD127/CD95/CD27, stem cell-like memory, regulatory, central memory and naive CD4+ cells were sorted. This CDR3 is built from 18 residues. Germline CDR1 reads GTSNPN; CDR2 reads SVGIG (reference sequence). Trimming removed 0 bases at V and 2 bases at J, with 22 bases between. As every portion of the isolated RNA was reverse transcribed, the sequencing read expressed TCRB transcripts. Assay: immunoSEQ multiplex PCR; the TCRdb copy retains only in-frame clones and omits some. The sample carries hundreds of thousands of clones, 11% to 15% recorded once. This sequence originates from a man between 18 and 29 years old with type 1 diabetes. The sequencing input was naive CD4+ T cells from blood. The chain recombines TRBV30 with TRBJ2-5; D perhaps matches TRBD2 (10 bases). For the CDR3, the DNA is TGTGCCTGGAGTGTCGCCGGACTAGCGGACAGGGGTCAAGAGACCCAGTACTTC. This encodes CAWSVAGLADRGQETQYF.